This entry describes one T cell receptor beta chain. This entry belongs to a study of blood T cell repertoires in COVID-19. In the study overall: Acute-phase and convalescent COVID-19 samples originated in the United States, Italy and Spain. T cells, B-cell-depleted T cells, or PBMCs supplied cDNA or gDNA.

The V end was cut by 2 bases, the J end by 6 bases, with 8 bases between. Germline assignment: CDR1 SGHNT and CDR2 YYREEE (reference sequence). CDR3 size: 13 residues. In the original workflow: Nucleated cell number was recorded as an estimate derived from reference gene primer amplification. Repertoires were generated with immunoSEQ multiplex PCR, while TCRdb's copy carries only in-frame clones and drops some. V and J calls and clone size are those listed in that table; D and trimming were worked out from the DNA. The repertoire holds tens of thousands of clones, with around 86% as singletons. The chain uses TRBV5-4 and TRBJ1-4, with D unclear. The TCR originated in a woman at least 80 years old with acute or convalescent COVID-19. Sequencing used peripheral blood. This chain's CDR3 is CASSFSPDEKLFF. The DNA of the CDR3 is TGTGCCAGCAGCTTTTCTCCGGATGAAAAACTGTTTTTT.